This TCR beta chain derives from a study of blood T cell repertoires in COVID-19. Study in general: The samples span acute and convalescent COVID-19 from the United States, Italy and Spain. T cells, B-cell-depleted T cells, or PBMCs supplied cDNA or gDNA.

In the original analysis: Counts of nucleated cells, estimated from reference gene primer amplification, were obtained. Assay: immunoSEQ multiplex PCR; the TCRdb copy retains only in-frame clones and omits some. V, J and clone size were drawn from that table, and D and trimming were deduced from the DNA. Of some 95,000 clones listed, about 80% are singletons. This clone appeared once. Germline assignment: CDR1 SGHRS and CDR2 YFSETQ. The germline V and J ends were trimmed by 0 bases and 7 bases, with 19 bases remaining between them. This CDR3 is 16 amino acids long. The gene calls are TRBV5-1 and TRBJ1-2, with a tentative D call TRBD1 (5 bases). The clonotype comes from a man between 65 and 85 years old with acute or convalescent COVID-19. Sequencing was performed on peripheral blood. The CDR3 DNA follows: TGCGCCAGCAGCTTGGGGGGTCTATCAGGGTCTGGTGGCTACACCTTC. This sequence encodes CASSLGGLSGSGGYTF.